This is a list of T cell receptor beta chains from one sample in a study of blood T cell repertoires in COVID-19. Here immunoSEQ multiplex PCR was the method, and the copy in TCRdb shows in-frame clones only, minus some. The sample has 200,000 to 250,000 clones, approximately 82% seen once. The sample consisted of peripheral blood. All receptors come from a woman between 18 and 29 years old with acute or convalescent COVID-19. The CDR3 runs from the conserved cysteine through the conserved F or W. Each record gives: V gene, J gene, D gene, clone size, CDR3 protein, CDR3 DNA. The D gene is left open where the match is weak. Where a row states a size, it is once, few, many or the class of an expanded clone; other rows omit it.

v_call: TRBV18; j_call: TRBJ2-1; d_call: TRBD1; clone_size: -; cdr3_aa: CASSHATGGVYNEQFF; cdr3_nt: TGTGCCAGCTCACACGCGACAGGGGGCGTGTACAATGAGCAGTTCTTC
v_call: TRBV13; j_call: TRBJ1-3; d_call: -; clone_size: -; cdr3_aa: CASSLMGGMRSGNTIYF; cdr3_nt: TGTGCCAGCAGCTTAATGGGGGGAATGAGATCTGGAAACACCATATATTTT
v_call: TRBV6-1; j_call: TRBJ2-5; d_call: TRBD1; clone_size: many; cdr3_aa: CASSEQGASETQYF; cdr3_nt: TGTGCCAGCAGTGAGCAGGGGGCGAGTGAGACCCAGTACTTC
v_call: TRBV4-3; j_call: TRBJ2-1; d_call: TRBD2; clone_size: -; cdr3_aa: CASATSRYNEQFF; cdr3_nt: TGCGCCAGCGCGACTAGCAGGTACAATGAGCAGTTCTTC
v_call: TRBV18; j_call: TRBJ2-7; d_call: -; clone_size: -; cdr3_aa: CASSDTVGTDEQYF; cdr3_nt: TGTGCCAGCTCCGATACGGTGGGGACTGACGAGCAGTACTTC
v_call: TRBV6-1; j_call: TRBJ2-2; d_call: -; clone_size: -; cdr3_aa: CASSEGPRVTGELFF; cdr3_nt: TGTGCCAGCAGTGAAGGTCCCAGGGTAACCGGGGAGCTGTTTTTT
v_call: TRBV3-1/TRBV3-2; j_call: TRBJ1-2; d_call: TRBD1; clone_size: -; cdr3_aa: CASSTRTGRGVGYTF; cdr3_nt: TGTGCCAGCAGCACCCGGACAGGGCGCGGGGTTGGCTACACCTTC
v_call: TRBV27; j_call: TRBJ1-1; d_call: -; clone_size: -; cdr3_aa: CASSFLSNTEAFF; cdr3_nt: TGTGCCAGCAGTTTTTTAAGCAACACTGAAGCTTTCTTT
v_call: TRBV19; j_call: TRBJ2-3; d_call: TRBD2; clone_size: -; cdr3_aa: CASDSGRHADTQYF; cdr3_nt: TGTGCCAGCGATAGCGGGAGGCATGCAGATACGCAGTATTTT
v_call: TRBV6-2/TRBV6-3; j_call: TRBJ2-2; d_call: -; clone_size: -; cdr3_aa: CASSFVNTGELFF; cdr3_nt: TGTGCCAGCAGTTTCGTCAACACCGGGGAGCTGTTTTTT
v_call: TRBV5-6; j_call: TRBJ2-1; d_call: TRBD2; clone_size: -; cdr3_aa: CASSGGLAAYNEQFF; cdr3_nt: TGTGCCAGCAGCGGGGGACTAGCGGCCTACAATGAGCAGTTCTTC
v_call: TRBV10-1; j_call: TRBJ2-1; d_call: -; clone_size: -; cdr3_aa: CASSEFSIVDEQFF; cdr3_nt: TGCGCCAGCAGTGAGTTTTCCATAGTCGATGAGCAGTTCTTC
v_call: TRBV12-3/TRBV12-4; j_call: TRBJ1-1; d_call: -; clone_size: -; cdr3_aa: CASSLTAGTEAFF; cdr3_nt: TGTGCCAGCAGTTTAACGGCGGGGACTGAAGCTTTCTTT
v_call: TRBV7-8; j_call: TRBJ2-5; d_call: -; clone_size: -; cdr3_aa: CASSARGETQYF; cdr3_nt: TGTGCCAGCAGCGCTAGAGGGGAGACCCAGTACTTC
v_call: TRBV6-5; j_call: TRBJ2-7; d_call: TRBD1; clone_size: -; cdr3_aa: CASSYNRGPGYEQYF; cdr3_nt: TGTGCCAGCAGCTATAACAGGGGGCCTGGCTACGAGCAGTACTTC
v_call: TRBV7-9; j_call: TRBJ2-6; d_call: TRBD1; clone_size: -; cdr3_aa: CASSLGTGSSGANVLTF; cdr3_nt: TGTGCCAGCAGCTTAGGGACAGGCAGCTCTGGGGCCAACGTCCTGACTTTC
v_call: TRBV14; j_call: TRBJ1-1; d_call: -; clone_size: -; cdr3_aa: CASSRLTRYTEAFF; cdr3_nt: TGTGCCAGCAGCCGGTTGACCAGGTACACTGAAGCTTTCTTT
v_call: TRBV19; j_call: TRBJ2-3; d_call: TRBD1; clone_size: few; cdr3_aa: CASGTGEADTQYF; cdr3_nt: TGTGCCAGCGGGACAGGGGAGGCAGATACGCAGTATTTT
v_call: TRBV7-6; j_call: TRBJ2-3; d_call: -; clone_size: -; cdr3_aa: CASSLALLDTDTQYF; cdr3_nt: TGTGCCAGCAGCTTAGCACTTCTAGACACAGATACGCAGTATTTT
v_call: TRBV30; j_call: TRBJ1-2; d_call: -; clone_size: once; cdr3_aa: CAWSLHRDMNYGYTF; cdr3_nt: TGTGCCTGGAGTCTTCATAGGGACATGAACTATGGCTACACCTTC
v_call: TRBV4-2; j_call: TRBJ2-5; d_call: -; clone_size: -; cdr3_aa: CASSHPAGSGGRQETQYF; cdr3_nt: TGTGCCAGCAGCCACCCCGCGGGTAGTGGCGGACGCCAAGAGACCCAGTACTTC
v_call: TRBV6-6; j_call: TRBJ2-7; d_call: TRBD1; clone_size: -; cdr3_aa: CAIGTGNYEQYF; cdr3_nt: TGTGCCATCGGGACAGGGAACTACGAGCAGTACTTC
v_call: TRBV20-1; j_call: TRBJ2-7; d_call: -; clone_size: -; cdr3_aa: CSASLGGGEGYEQYF; cdr3_nt: TGCAGTGCTAGTCTCGGAGGGGGCGAGGGCTACGAGCAGTACTTC
v_call: TRBV2; j_call: TRBJ2-1; d_call: TRBD2; clone_size: -; cdr3_aa: CASRGEGRYNEQFF; cdr3_nt: TGTGCCAGCAGGGGGGAGGGCCGGTACAATGAGCAGTTCTTC
v_call: TRBV28; j_call: TRBJ1-1; d_call: TRBD1; clone_size: -; cdr3_aa: CASTLPPGTGMNTEAFF; cdr3_nt: TGTGCCAGCACCCTCCCACCTGGGACAGGGATGAACACTGAAGCTTTCTTT
v_call: TRBV27; j_call: TRBJ2-3; d_call: TRBD2; clone_size: -; cdr3_aa: CASSGLAADTQYF; cdr3_nt: TGTGCCAGCAGTGGACTAGCGGCAGATACGCAGTATTTT
v_call: TRBV6-5; j_call: TRBJ2-7; d_call: TRBD2; clone_size: -; cdr3_aa: CASSYRIPGLAVRGYF; cdr3_nt: TGTGCCAGCAGTTACCGGATCCCGGGACTAGCGGTACGGGGATACTTC
v_call: TRBV7-2; j_call: TRBJ2-7; d_call: -; clone_size: -; cdr3_aa: CASKKGYEQYF; cdr3_nt: TGTGCCAGCAAGAAGGGGTACGAGCAGTACTTC
v_call: TRBV7-8; j_call: TRBJ1-2; d_call: TRBD1; clone_size: -; cdr3_aa: CASRPLPGGLYGYTF; cdr3_nt: TGTGCCAGCAGACCACTACCAGGGGGCCTATATGGCTACACCTTC
v_call: TRBV7-9; j_call: TRBJ2-3; d_call: -; clone_size: -; cdr3_aa: CASSLGTGRETQYF; cdr3_nt: TGTGCCAGCAGCTTAGGGACAGGTCGGGAGACGCAGTATTTT
v_call: TRBV4-3; j_call: TRBJ2-1; d_call: -; clone_size: -; cdr3_aa: CASSQLMTAYNEQFF; cdr3_nt: TGCGCCAGCAGCCAGTTAATGACAGCCTACAATGAGCAGTTCTTC